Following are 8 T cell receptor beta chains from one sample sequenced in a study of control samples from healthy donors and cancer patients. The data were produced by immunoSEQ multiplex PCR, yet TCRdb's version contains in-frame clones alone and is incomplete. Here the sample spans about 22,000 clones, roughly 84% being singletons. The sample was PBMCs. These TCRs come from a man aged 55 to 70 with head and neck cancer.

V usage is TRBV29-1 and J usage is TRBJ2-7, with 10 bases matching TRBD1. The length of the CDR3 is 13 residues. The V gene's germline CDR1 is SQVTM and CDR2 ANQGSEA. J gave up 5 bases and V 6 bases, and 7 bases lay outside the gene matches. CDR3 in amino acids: CSVTGTGVNEQYF. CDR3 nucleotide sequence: TGCAGCGTGACCGGGACAGGGGTTAACGAGCAGTACTTC.

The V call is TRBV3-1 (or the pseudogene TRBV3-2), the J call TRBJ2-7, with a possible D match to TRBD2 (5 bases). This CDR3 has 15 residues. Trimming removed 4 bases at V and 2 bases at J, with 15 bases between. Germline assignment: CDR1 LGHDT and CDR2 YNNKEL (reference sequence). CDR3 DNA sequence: TGTGCCAGCAGCCCTATGGAGGACGGTGCCTACGAGCAGTACTTC. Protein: CASSPMEDGAYEQYF.

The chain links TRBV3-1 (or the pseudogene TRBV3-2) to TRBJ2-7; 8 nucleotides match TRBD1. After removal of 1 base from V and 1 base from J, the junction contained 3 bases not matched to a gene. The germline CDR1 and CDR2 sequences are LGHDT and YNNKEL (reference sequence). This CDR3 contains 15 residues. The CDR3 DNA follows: TGTGCCAGCAGCCAAGGTAGACAGGGGTCCTACGAGCAGTACTTC. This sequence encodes CASSQGRQGSYEQYF.

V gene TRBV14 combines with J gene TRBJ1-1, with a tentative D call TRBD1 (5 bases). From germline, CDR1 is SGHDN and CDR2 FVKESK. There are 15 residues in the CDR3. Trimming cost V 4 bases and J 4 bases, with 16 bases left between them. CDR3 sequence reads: CASSPRAGTGTEAFF. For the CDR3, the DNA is TGTGCCAGCAGCCCTCGGGCAGGGACGGGCACTGAAGCTTTCTTT.

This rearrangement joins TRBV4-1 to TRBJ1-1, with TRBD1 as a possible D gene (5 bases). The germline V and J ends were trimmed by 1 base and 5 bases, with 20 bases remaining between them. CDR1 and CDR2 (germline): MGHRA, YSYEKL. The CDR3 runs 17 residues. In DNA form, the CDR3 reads TGCGCCAGCAGCCAAGCTTTCTTTAGGGGAGGACGAACTGAAGCTTTCTTT. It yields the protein CASSQAFFRGGRTEAFF.

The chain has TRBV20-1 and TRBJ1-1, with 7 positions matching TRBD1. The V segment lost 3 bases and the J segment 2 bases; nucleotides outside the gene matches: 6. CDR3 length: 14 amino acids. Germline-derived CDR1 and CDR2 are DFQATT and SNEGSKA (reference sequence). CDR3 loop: CSASPTGKNTEAFF. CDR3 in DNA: TGCAGTGCTAGTCCGACAGGGAAAAACACTGAAGCTTTCTTT.

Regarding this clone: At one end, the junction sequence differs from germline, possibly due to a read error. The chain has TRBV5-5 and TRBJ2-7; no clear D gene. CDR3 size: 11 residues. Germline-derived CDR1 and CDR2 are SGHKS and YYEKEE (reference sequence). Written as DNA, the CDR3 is TGTGCCAGCACTTTATCCTTCGAGCAGTACTTC. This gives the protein CASTLSFEQYF.

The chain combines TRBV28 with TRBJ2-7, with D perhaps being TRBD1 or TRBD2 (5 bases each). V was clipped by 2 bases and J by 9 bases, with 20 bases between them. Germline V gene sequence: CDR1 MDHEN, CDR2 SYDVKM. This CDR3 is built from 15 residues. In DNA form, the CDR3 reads TGTGCCAGCAGTTTAGACGGGACCCTCCGGGGTAGGCAGTACTTC. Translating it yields CASSLDGTLRGRQYF.